The subject of this entry is one T cell receptor beta chain. What it recognizes is unknown. V was pared by 1 base and J by 5 bases, with 10 bases between. The CDR3 contains 14 residues. Germline V CDR1 and CDR2: SEHNR, FQNEAQ (reference sequence). The second PCR ran about 6 to 11 cycles with a sample-barcoded 5' primer and J-beta primers. TCRdb re-called the 5' RACE reads through MiXCR, storing one row per CDR3 protein. The sample includes approximately 780,000 distinct CDR3 sequences, approximately 24% of them seen just once. The data were obtained in a study of blood T cells in healthy people across ages. Points from the study as a whole: Age advanced and TCR beta diversity per million T cells fell, roughly linearly.

These same records also appear under a second study, on T cells of mothers and their children. That investigation notes: A few healthy Caucasian mothers and their six children were the donors. Among related mother-child pairs, overlap was slightly higher than in unrelated pairs, though not significantly.

The rearrangement links TRBV7-9 to TRBJ2-3; D remains unclear. Source material: blood. The receptor's source is a boy younger than 18 in good health. CDR3 amino acids: CASSLGLTQDTQYF. The CDR3 nucleotides are TGTGCCAGCAGCTTAGGGCTCACGCAAGATACGCAGTATTTT.